The entry that follows covers one TCR beta chain sequence. This entry belongs to a study of blood T cell repertoires in COVID-19. In the study overall: PBMCs, B-cell-depleted T cells, or T cells were the source of the cDNA or gDNA that made up the material.

Study processing details: Nucleated cell counts were estimated from reference gene primer amplification. TCRdb's table, derived via immunoSEQ multiplex PCR, lists solely in-frame clones and lacks some. The D gene and trimming were derived from the DNA, and the V and J assignments and clone size from that table. The table records 300,000 or so clones, roughly 86% of them present only once. In germline, CDR1 is SEHNR, CDR2 FQNEAQ (reference sequence). The CDR3 spans 15 residues. Trimming took 1 base from V and 7 from J, leaving 14 bases between them. J is TRBJ1-5 and V is TRBV7-9, with D possibly being TRBD1 (6 bases). The sequenced sample was peripheral blood. The clonotype originates from a man between 65 and 85 years old with acute or convalescent COVID-19. The CDR3 sequence: CASSLGSGDNQPQHF. In DNA form, the CDR3 reads TGTGCCAGCAGCTTAGGGTCAGGGGACAACCAGCCCCAGCATTTT.